The sequence of this T cell receptor (beta chain) was determined in a study of PD-1 blockade in classical Hodgkin lymphoma. Trimming took 4 bases from V and 4 from J, leaving 11 bases between them. Germline CDR1 LNHNV, CDR2 YYDKDF (reference sequence). This CDR3 region has 13 residues. Sequenced by immunoSEQ multiplex PCR; TCRdb stores in-frame clones only, minus some. Of over 7,500 clones in the sample, 80% to 95% were seen once. This clone was seen just once. Its cognate antigen is unknown. All the patients suffered relapse after autologous stem cell transplantation, and brentuximab vedotin exposure differed. Study results and limitations: Whoever responded completely had baseline diversity much like that seen in newly diagnosed patients.

This TCR was recovered from a human donor with classical Hodgkin lymphoma. The V gene is TRBV15, the J gene TRBJ2-7; the D is unclear. The sample consisted of peripheral blood mononuclear cells (PBMCs), taken at baseline. The CDR3 region has the DNA TGTGCCACCAGCAAAAAGTTGGTGTACGAGCAGTACTTC. Translation gives CATSKKLVYEQYF.